This T cell receptor (beta chain) was obtained from a study of T cell repertoires in cytomegalovirus infection. Per germline, CDR1 SGHNT and CDR2 YYREEE (reference sequence). V was trimmed by 0 bases and J by 4 bases, leaving 14 bases between them. The CDR3 sequence is 15 residues long. TCRdb recomputed calls from the reads with MiXCR, one row per CDR3 protein. The table includes about 490,000 distinct CDR3 sequences, about 15% detected once. Input material: CD8+ T cells from PBMCs. The chain is built from TRBV5-4 and TRBJ2-7; D is undetermined. The receptor comes from a human donor in good health (CMV status not recorded). Some clones in this sample may be carry-over from other donors' samples. This chain's CDR3 is CASSLAVSLEYEQYF. The CDR3 DNA is TGTGCCAGCAGCTTGGCTGTATCCCTAGAATACGAGCAGTACTTC.